One TCR beta chain is described in this entry. J gave up 4 bases and V 6 bases, and 12 bases lay outside the gene matches. The germline V gene encodes CDR1 LNHDA and CDR2 SQIVND (reference sequence). The CDR3 consists of 16 residues. The data originate from a study of blood T cell repertoires in COVID-19. Study-level information: Specimens from acute and convalescent COVID-19 originated in the United States, Italy and Spain. Nucleic acid was either cDNA or gDNA, and it came from T cells, B-cell-depleted T cells, or PBMCs.

Authors' processing steps: Amplifying reference gene primers gave estimates of nucleated cell counts. Here immunoSEQ multiplex PCR was the method, and the copy in TCRdb shows in-frame clones only, minus some. V and J calls plus clone size are reproduced from that table; the DNA served to infer D and trimming. The table includes 250,000 to 300,000 clones, 81% detected once. The V call is TRBV19, the J call TRBJ1-2; TRBD1 agrees at 9 bases. This TCR was sampled from a woman in her sixties or seventies with active or convalescent COVID-19. Sequencing used peripheral blood. The CDR3 sequence is CASRLRSGQGVYGYTF. In DNA form, the CDR3 reads TGTGCCAGTAGGTTGAGATCGGGACAGGGTGTCTATGGCTACACCTTC.